The present T cell receptor beta chain was sequenced within a study of blood T cell repertoires in COVID-19 (dated by TCRdb to the early 2020s). About the investigation overall: Collaborator samples came from the United States, Italy and Spain and covered acute and convalescent phases of COVID-19. The material from the prospective study consisted of cDNA or gDNA derived from T cells, B-cell-depleted T cells, or PBMCs. Subjects who had been exposed to COVID-19, were actively infected with it, or had recovered from it provided the deeply sampled blood TCRbeta repertoires that made up the dataset. The repertoires were released in a freely available public database intended as a resource for research on the immune response to SARS-CoV-2. Samples came from the ongoing ImmuneRACE study (first 160 participants) plus 1,254 subjects from 6 global collaborators. The sample metadata nearly always contained a de-identified subject ID, COVID-19 status, age in years and sex. HLA class I and class II types, where available, came from metadata supplied by the sample provider rather than from assay-based typing.

Another Seattle source contributed samples from volunteer blood donors who had recovered from COVID-19. Whole blood was collected in K2EDTA tubes by collaborating institutions according to the institutions' own protocols. For TCRbeta analysis, collaborator samples were shipped as frozen whole blood, as isolated PBMCs, or as DNA extracted from either sample type. The investigation overall reported the following: Clinical and demographic metadata were provided uncurated, with the amount varying by source and participant.

TCRbeta CDR3 regions were amplified from genomic DNA by means of the immunoSEQ Assay, a bias-controlled multiplex PCR. The original pipeline was this. Nucleated cell counts per sample were estimated from amplification of reference gene primers within the assay. To quantify the absolute abundance of each unique TCRbeta CDR3 rearrangement, sequence reads were collapsed and filtered. For each sample, productive Simpson clonality was calculated by taking the square root of Simpson's diversity index across productive rearrangements. Imported from immuneACCESS, the table was reduced by TCRdb to in-frame sequences with V and J called. These copies leave out some clones; in studies compared against another copy, an unresolved V gene accounts for under half, and the cause of the remainder is not known. V and J calls and clone size are copied from that table; D and trimming were computed from the DNA. The sample includes hundreds of thousands of clones, with about 86% observed a single time. The ten top clones hold 2.1% of the sample.

CDR3 length: 17 amino acids, cysteine to phenylalanine. Only the CDR3 part of the read is kept: 51 bases, read in frame from the first base. Points on this clone: The target of this receptor is not known. Qualities for individual bases were not recorded, and no much larger clone is one base off.

Sequencing input: peripheral blood. This sequence uses TRBV21-1 and TRBJ2-7; the D segment call TRBD2 is taken from the table without a DNA check. TRBV21-1 is noted as a pseudogene. This TCR derives from a woman in her 30s who had recovered from COVID-19. The encoded CDR3 is CASSKWAGTSGSYEQYF. In nucleotides, the sequence is TGTGCCAGCAGCAAATGGGCAGGGACTAGCGGGAGTTACGAGCAGTACTTC.